This entry lists 6 T cell receptor beta chains sequenced from one sample in a study of CD8+ T cells in alopecia areata. Specified treatment: oral pan-JAK inhibitor, 5-10 mg twice daily. TCR sequencing used cDNA made by reverse transcription of extracted RNA. Produced via immunoSEQ multiplex PCR; TCRdb's table is partial and in-frame only. This sample carries around 140,000 clones, about 88% of them seen once, and the ten largest clones take over 10%. The source was CD8+ T cells sorted from blood, collected at week 4, from a patient treated with tofacitinib. Receptors originate from a human donor with alopecia areata.

The J gene is TRBJ2-7, the V gene TRBV5-1; 10 bases map to TRBD1. V lost 4 bases to trimming and J lost 2 bases; unmatched junction nucleotides: 12. The CDR3 has 17 residues. Germline CDR1 is SGHRS and CDR2 is YFSETQ. The CDR3 region is CASSVLPPGQGTYEQYF. The CDR3 region has the DNA TGCGCCAGCAGCGTATTACCGCCGGGACAGGGGACCTACGAGCAGTACTTC.

The chain links TRBV6-5 to TRBJ1-1; D uncertain. V dropped 0 bases and J dropped 4 bases, with 9 bases sitting between them. Germline V gene lookup returns CDR1 MNHEY and CDR2 SVGAGI. The CDR3 totals 14 residues. Here the CDR3 reads CASSYSSETTEAFF. The DNA for the CDR3 is TGTGCCAGCAGTTACTCGAGCGAAACCACTGAAGCTTTCTTT.

The chain's CDR3 is CASTPDSPGANVLTF. The CDR3, as DNA: TGTGCCAGCACCCCGGACAGTCCTGGGGCCAACGTCCTGACTTTC. This chain links TRBV6-5 with TRBJ2-6; tentatively, D is TRBD1 (6 bases). Germline CDR1 reads MNHEY; CDR2 reads SVGAGI. The CDR3 totals 15 residues. Trimming removed 7 bases from V and 2 bases from J, with 12 bases in between.

The V gene is TRBV7-6, the J gene TRBJ2-7; the match to TRBD1 covers 9 bases. V shed 5 bases, J shed 5 bases, and the junction held 22 bases outside the gene matches. This CDR3 has 19 amino acids. The germline V gene has CDR1 SGHVS and CDR2 FNYEAQ. DNA for the CDR3: TGTGCCAGCAGCGCCAGCTCCGGGACAGGGAAAGGTCTAGTCGACGAGCAGTACTTC. Its translation is CASSASSGTGKGLVDEQYF.

The genes are TRBV4-1 and TRBJ2-5; D remains ambiguous. From germline, CDR1 is MGHRA and CDR2 YSYEKL. The CDR3 loop spans 15 amino acids. V was trimmed by 0 bases and J by 5 bases, leaving 13 bases between them. The CDR3 is CASSQEEDRMETQYF. DNA for the CDR3: TGCGCCAGCAGCCAAGAAGAGGACCGTATGGAGACCCAGTACTTC.

This chain connects TRBV7-9 to TRBJ2-1; either TRBD1 or TRBD2 may fit D (5 bases each). In germline, CDR1 is SEHNR, CDR2 FQNEAQ (reference sequence). The V end was cut by 3 bases, the J end by 2 bases, with 11 bases between. The CDR3 runs 15 residues. CDR3 DNA sequence: TGTGCCAGCAGCTTTAGCGACAGCGCCTACAATGAGCAGTTCTTC. Translating gives CASSFSDSAYNEQFF.